This TCR beta chain was found in a study of CD8 T cells in Susac syndrome. Whole-study findings and limits: The study's TCR sequencing and HLA analysis covered a relatively small number of individuals, and the study acknowledged this.

With regard to this clonotype: The antigen remains unidentified.

TCR beta sequencing covered blood CD8+ and CD4+ T cells. When the RNA was reverse transcribed, random hexamers were used with an input of roughly 0.45 to 1 ug. TCRdb re-called the immunoSEQ multiplex PCR reads with MiXCR, one entry per CDR3 protein. The repertoire includes some 200,000 distinct CDR3 sequences, 85% to 95% of them detected once, and about 0.15% sits in the top ten. With 0 bases removed from V and 5 bases from J, the gap between germline ends came to 9 bases. CDR3 length equals 14 residues. CDR1 and CDR2 from the germline V gene are SGDLS and YYNGEE. The origin of this receptor is a human donor with Susac syndrome. The rearrangement joins TRBV9 to TRBJ2-1, with D possibly matching TRBD2 (6 bases). Input material: CD8+ T cells from PBMCs. As DNA, the CDR3 is TGTGCCAGCAGCGTAGATCCGGGGGACAATGAGCAGTTCTTC. Amino acids: CASSVDPGDNEQFF.